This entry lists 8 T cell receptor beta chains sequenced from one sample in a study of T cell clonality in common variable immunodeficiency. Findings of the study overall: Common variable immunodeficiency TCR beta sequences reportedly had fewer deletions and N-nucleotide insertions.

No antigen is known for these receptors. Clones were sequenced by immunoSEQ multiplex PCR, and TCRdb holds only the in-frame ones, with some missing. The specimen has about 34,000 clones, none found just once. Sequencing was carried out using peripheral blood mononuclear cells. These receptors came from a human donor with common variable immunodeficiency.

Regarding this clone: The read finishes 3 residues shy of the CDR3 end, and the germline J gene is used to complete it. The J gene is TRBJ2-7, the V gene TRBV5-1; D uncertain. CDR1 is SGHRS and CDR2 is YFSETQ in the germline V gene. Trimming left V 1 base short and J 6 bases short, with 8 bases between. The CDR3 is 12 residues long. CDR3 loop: CASSLSRLEQYF. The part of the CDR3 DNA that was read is TGCGCCAGCAGCTTGTCGCGGCTCGAG.

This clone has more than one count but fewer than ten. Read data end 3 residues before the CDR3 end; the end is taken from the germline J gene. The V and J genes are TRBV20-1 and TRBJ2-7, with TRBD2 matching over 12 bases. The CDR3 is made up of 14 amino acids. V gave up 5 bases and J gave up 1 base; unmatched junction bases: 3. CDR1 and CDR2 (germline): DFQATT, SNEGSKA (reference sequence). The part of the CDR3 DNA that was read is TGCAGTGCTCCCGGGACTAGCGGGTCCTACGAG. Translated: CSAPGTSGSYE. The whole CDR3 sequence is CSAPGTSGSYEQYF.

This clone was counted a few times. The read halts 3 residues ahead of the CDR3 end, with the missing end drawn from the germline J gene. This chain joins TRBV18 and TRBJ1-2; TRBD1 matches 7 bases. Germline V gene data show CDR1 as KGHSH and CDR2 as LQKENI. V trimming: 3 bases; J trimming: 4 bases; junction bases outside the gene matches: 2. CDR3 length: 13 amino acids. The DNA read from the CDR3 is TGTGCCAGCTCACCGGGACAGAGCTATGGC. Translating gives CASSPGQSYG. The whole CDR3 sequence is CASSPGQSYGYTF.

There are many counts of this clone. The CDR3 bases that were read are TGTGCCATCAGTGAGTCGGGACAGATGGCCGAA. This gives the protein CAISESGQMAE. The full CDR3 is CAISESGQMAEAFF. This chain uses TRBV10-3 with TRBJ1-1; TRBD1 aligns across 7 bases. The read terminates 3 residues before the CDR3 end, so the remaining end is supplied by the germline J gene. The CDR3 is 14 residues long. The germline V gene has CDR1 ENHRY and CDR2 SYGVKD.

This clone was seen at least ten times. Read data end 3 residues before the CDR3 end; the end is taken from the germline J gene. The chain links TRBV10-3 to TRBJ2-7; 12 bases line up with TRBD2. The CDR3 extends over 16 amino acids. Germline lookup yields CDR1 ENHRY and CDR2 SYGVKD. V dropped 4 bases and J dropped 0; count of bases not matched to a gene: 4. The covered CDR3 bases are TGTGCCATCAGTGCAACGACTAGCGGGAGCTCCTACGAG. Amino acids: CAISATTSGSSYE. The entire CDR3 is CAISATTSGSSYEQYF.

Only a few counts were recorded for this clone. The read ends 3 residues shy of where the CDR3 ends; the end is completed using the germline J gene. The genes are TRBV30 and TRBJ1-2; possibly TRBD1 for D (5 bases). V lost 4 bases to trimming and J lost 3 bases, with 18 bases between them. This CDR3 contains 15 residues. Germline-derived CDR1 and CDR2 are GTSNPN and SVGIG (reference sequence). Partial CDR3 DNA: TGTGCCTGGACGGGTCGGGGGAGGCCATACTATGGC. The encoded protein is CAWTGRGRPYYG. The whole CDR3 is CAWTGRGRPYYGYTF.

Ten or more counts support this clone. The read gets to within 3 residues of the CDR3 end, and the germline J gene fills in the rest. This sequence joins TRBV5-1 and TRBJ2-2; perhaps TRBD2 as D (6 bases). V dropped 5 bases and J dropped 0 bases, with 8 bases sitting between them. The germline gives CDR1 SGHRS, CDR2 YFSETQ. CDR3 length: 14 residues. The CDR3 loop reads CASREGANTGELFF. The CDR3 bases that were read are TGCGCCAGCAGGGAGGGTGCGAACACCGGGGAG. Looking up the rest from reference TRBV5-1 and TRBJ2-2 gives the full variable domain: KAGVTQTPRYLIKTRGQQVTLSCSPISGHRSVSWYQQTPGQGLQFLFEYFSETQRNKGNFPGRFSGRQFSNSRSEMNVSTLELGDSALYLCASREGANTGELFFGEGSRLTVL.

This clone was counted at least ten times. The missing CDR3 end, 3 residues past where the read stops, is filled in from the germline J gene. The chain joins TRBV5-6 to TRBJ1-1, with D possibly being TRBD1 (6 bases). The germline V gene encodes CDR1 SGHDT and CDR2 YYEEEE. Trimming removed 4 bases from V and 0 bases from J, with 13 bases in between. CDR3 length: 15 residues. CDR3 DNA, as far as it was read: TGTGCCAGCAGCCAGAACAGGGTGTTGAACACTGAA. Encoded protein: CASSQNRVLNTE. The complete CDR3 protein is CASSQNRVLNTEAFF. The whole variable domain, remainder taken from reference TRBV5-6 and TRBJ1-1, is DAGVTQSPTHLIKTRGQQVTLRCSPKSGHDTVSWYQQALGQGPQFIFQYYEEEERQRGNFPDRFSGHQFPNYSSELNVNALLLGDSALYLCASSQNRVLNTEAFFGQGTRLTVV.